This T cell receptor beta chain comes out of a study of OX40 agonist ivuxolimab in advanced cancers. The wider study: Having had anti-PD-1, anti-PD-L1 or anti-CTLA-4 therapy before was allowed, and approximately 40% had some. Findings and caveats of the study: CD4+ and CD8+ blood T cells expanded clonally by week 6 at 0.1 to 3.0 mg/kg. Expanded peripheral T-cell antigen specificity went undetermined.

Sequencing used immunoSEQ multiplex PCR; TCRdb keeps in-frame clones, though not all of them. There are approximately 60,000 clones in the sample; 83% occur only once, and 0.7% lies in the top ten. A single count supports this clone. What it recognizes is unknown. Germline V CDR1 and CDR2: SQVTM, ANQGSEA. The CDR3 has 14 amino acids. After removal of 7 bases from V and 0 bases from J, the junction contained 7 bases not matched to a gene. The V call is TRBV29-1, the J call TRBJ1-1, with 8 bases fitting TRBD1. The receptor was derived from an adult with an advanced solid tumor such as melanoma, head and neck, liver or kidney cancer. The sequenced sample was CD4+ or CD8+ T cells sorted from blood, obtained in a trial of the OX40 agonist ivuxolimab. The CDR3 DNA reads TGCAGCGATCTGACAGGGGCCCTGAACACTGAAGCTTTCTTT. Amino acids: CSDLTGALNTEAFF.